This TCR beta chain was captured by sequencing in a study of cytomegalovirus exposure and HLA in healthy donors. Study results and limitations: A few of the chains that were CMV-associated were confirmed in vitro to be specific for CMV antigens. Common viral pathogens seemed, in a later analysis, to connect with several of the most significant clusters. In an earlier analysis, most TCR beta V segments were productive about 87% or about 30% of the time.

Concerning this clone: Its antigen is currently unknown.

The CDR3 spans 14 residues. The V end lost 6 bases, the J end lost 0 bases, and 6 bases lay between the germline ends. The germline V gene has CDR1 MNHEY and CDR2 SMNVEV (reference sequence). Healthy bone marrow donors made up the donors. Both 60 Vbeta primers and 13 Jbeta primers went into the PCR. Produced via immunoSEQ multiplex PCR; TCRdb's table is partial and in-frame only. This sample carries around 170,000 clones, around 75% of them seen once, and the ten largest clones take roughly 6%. The receptor's source is a man between 40 and 49 years old in good health and CMV-seropositive. The chain carries TRBV27 and TRBJ1-6; no clear D gene. Sample: PBMCs. The CDR3, as DNA: TGTGCCAGCAGGCGGGGCTCCTATAATTCACCCCTCCACTTT. The encoded protein is CASRRGSYNSPLHF.